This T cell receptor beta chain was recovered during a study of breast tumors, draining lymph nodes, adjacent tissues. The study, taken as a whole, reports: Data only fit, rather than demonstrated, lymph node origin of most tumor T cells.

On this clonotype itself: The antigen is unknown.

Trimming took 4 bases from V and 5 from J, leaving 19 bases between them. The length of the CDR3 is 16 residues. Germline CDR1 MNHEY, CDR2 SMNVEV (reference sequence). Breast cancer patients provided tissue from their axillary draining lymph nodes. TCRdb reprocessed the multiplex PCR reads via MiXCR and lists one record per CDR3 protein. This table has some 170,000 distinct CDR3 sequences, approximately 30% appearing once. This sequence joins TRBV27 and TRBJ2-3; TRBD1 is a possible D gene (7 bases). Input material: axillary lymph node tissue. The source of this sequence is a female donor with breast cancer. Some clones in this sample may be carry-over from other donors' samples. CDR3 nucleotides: TGTGCCAGCAGTTCGAAGACAGGGCGGCGGGGAGATACGCAGTATTTT. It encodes CASSSKTGRRGDTQYF.